This T cell receptor (beta chain) is drawn from a study of cytomegalovirus exposure and HLA in healthy donors. This clone appeared a few times. Its cognate antigen is unknown. V lost 0 bases and J 8 bases, leaving 9 bases between the germline ends. This CDR3 has 13 amino acids. Germline CDR1 reads LGHNA; CDR2 reads YSLEER. Broader study findings: An observed cluster of highly shared sequence variants was recorded as a likely sequencing artifact. It was reported that the classifier diagnosed cytomegalovirus status with high specificity and sensitivity in both the original and validation cohorts. In a later analysis, donors in an Asian-associated ancestry cluster reportedly had fewer N-insertions in productive TCRs than the cohort mean.

With 60 Vbeta and 13 Jbeta primers, the PCR was carried out. Assay used: immunoSEQ multiplex PCR; TCRdb lists only in-frame clones, some missing. The table lists about 170,000 clones, around 78% of them singletons, with about 1.9% in the top ten. The specimen sequenced was PBMCs. The J gene is TRBJ2-3, the V gene TRBV4-3; D gene ambiguous. This receptor was identified in a woman aged 25 to 39 in good health and CMV-seropositive. The CDR3 DNA follows: TGCGCCAGCAGCCAAGATGAGGAGAGTACGCAGTATTTT. This translates into CASSQDEESTQYF.